The present T cell receptor beta chain was sequenced within a study of blood T cell repertoires in COVID-19. The overall study: Samples taken during acute and convalescent COVID-19 were collected in the United States, Italy and Spain. Sources were T cells, B-cell-depleted T cells, or PBMCs; the material itself was cDNA or gDNA.

How the authors handled the data: For nucleated cells, counts were estimated from reference gene primer amplification. Data came from immunoSEQ multiplex PCR; TCRdb stores just in-frame clones and leaves some out. From that table come the V and J calls and clone size; the DNA was used to work out D and trimming. This table has some 13,000 clones, around 88% appearing once. V lost 2 bases, J lost 8 bases, and 9 bases lay in between. Germline values: CDR1 KGHSH, CDR2 LQKENI. There are 13 residues in the CDR3. The sample consisted of peripheral blood. The clonotype comes from a man of 80 years or more with acute or convalescent COVID-19. The rearrangement uses TRBV18 and TRBJ1-4, with unresolved D. CDR3 bases: TGTGCCAGCTCACCAATCGCGGGGGAAAAACTGTTTTTT. Amino acid sequence: CASSPIAGEKLFF. Filled out from reference TRBV18 and TRBJ1-4, the complete variable domain reads NAGVMQNPRHLVRRRGQEARLRCSPMKGHSHVYWYRQLPEEGLKFMVYLQKENIIDESGMPKERFSAEFPKEGPSILRIQQVVRGDSAAYFCASSPIAGEKLFFGSGTQLSVL.